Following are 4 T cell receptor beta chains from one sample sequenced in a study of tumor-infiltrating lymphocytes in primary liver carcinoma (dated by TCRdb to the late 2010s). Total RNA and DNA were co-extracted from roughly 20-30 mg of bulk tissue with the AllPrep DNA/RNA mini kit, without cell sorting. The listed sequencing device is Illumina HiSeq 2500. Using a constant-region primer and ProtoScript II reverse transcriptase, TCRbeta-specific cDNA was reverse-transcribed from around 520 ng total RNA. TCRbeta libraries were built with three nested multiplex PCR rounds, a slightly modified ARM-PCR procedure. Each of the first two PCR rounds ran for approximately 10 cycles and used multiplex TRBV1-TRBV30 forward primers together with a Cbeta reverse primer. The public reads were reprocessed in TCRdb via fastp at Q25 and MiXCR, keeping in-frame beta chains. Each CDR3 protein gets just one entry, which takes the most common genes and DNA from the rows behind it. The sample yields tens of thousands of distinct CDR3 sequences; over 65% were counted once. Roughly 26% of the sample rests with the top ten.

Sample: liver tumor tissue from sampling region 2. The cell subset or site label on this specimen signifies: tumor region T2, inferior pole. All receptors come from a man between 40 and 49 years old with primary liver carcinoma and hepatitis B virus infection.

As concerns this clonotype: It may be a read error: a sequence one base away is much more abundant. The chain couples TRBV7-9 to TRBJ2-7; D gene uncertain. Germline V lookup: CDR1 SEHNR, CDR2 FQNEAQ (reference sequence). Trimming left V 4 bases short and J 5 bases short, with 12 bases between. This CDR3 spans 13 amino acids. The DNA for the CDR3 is TGTGCCAGCAGCTCCCAGGTGGCCAACGAGCAGTACTTC. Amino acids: CASSSQVANEQYF.

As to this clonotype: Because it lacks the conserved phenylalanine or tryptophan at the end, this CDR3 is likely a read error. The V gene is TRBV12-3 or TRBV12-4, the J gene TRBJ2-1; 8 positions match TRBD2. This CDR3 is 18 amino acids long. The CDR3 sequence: CASSLRGAGEGSYNDQFL. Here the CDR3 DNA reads TGTGCCAGCAGTCTTAGGGGAGCGGGAGAAGGCTCCTACAATGACCAGTTCTTG.

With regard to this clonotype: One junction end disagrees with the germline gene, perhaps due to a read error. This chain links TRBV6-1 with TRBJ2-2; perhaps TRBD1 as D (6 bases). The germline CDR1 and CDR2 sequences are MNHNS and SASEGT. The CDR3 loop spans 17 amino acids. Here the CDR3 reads CASSLTGYSPKTEELLF. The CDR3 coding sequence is TGTGCCAGCAGTTTAACAGGGTACTCACCCAAGACCGAGGAGCTGCTTTTT.

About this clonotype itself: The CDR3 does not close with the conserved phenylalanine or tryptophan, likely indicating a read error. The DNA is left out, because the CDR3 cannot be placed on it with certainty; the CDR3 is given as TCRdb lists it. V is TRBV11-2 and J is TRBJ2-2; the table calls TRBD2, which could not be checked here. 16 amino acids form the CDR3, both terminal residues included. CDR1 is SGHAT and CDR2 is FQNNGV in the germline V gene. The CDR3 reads CASSPRVSGISGELLL.